This T cell receptor (beta chain) was found in a study of a mutant IDH1 vaccine in newly diagnosed glioma. Study overall: Treated patients were roughly 62% male, about 38% female, mean age about 41 years.

Comments on this clone: What it binds is unknown.

Clones were read by immunoSEQ multiplex PCR, and TCRdb kept only the in-frame ones, dropping some. The table lists tens of thousands of clones, about 90% of them singletons, with 1.1% to 1.5% in the top ten. Trimming stripped 4 bases from V and 6 bases from J, with 11 bases between. Germline V lookup: CDR1 SQVTM, CDR2 ANQGSEA. The CDR3 sequence is 12 residues long. The time point here: week 23, last vaccination. Each dose delivered 300 ug of mutant IDH1 20-mer peptide subcutaneously with imiquimod. Here the sequenced sample was PBMCs, taken from a glioma patient whose treatment included an IDH1 peptide vaccine. This chain connects TRBV29-1 to TRBJ2-3; D gene unclear. The receptor was isolated from a man aged 40-49 years with glioma. CDR3 nucleotide sequence: TGCAGCGTTGGTCGAGAGAGGGATACGCAGTATTTT. It codes for CSVGRERDTQYF.